This TCR beta chain was obtained from a study of T cell repertoires in cytomegalovirus infection. There are a few counts of this clonotype. Its antigen is as yet unknown. One entry per CDR3 protein results from TCRdb running MiXCR on the reads. The table lists about a million distinct CDR3 sequences, more than 25% of them singletons. The CDR3 is 16 amino acids. The J segment lost 0 bases and the V segment lost 4 bases, leaving 6 bases of the junction unmatched. The germline gives CDR1 SEHNR, CDR2 FQNEAQ (reference sequence). Sequencing was performed on cultured CD8+ T cells from PBMCs, taken from culture after CMV antigen stimulation. The chain recombines TRBV7-9 with TRBJ1-5; 7 bases map to TRBD1. This sequence was found in a human donor in good health (CMV status not recorded). Some clones in this sample may be carry-over from other donors' samples. DNA for the CDR3: TGTGCCAGCAGCTCGTCCCGGGACAGTAGCAATCAGCCCCAGCATTTT. As protein: CASSSSRDSSNQPQHF.